These 30 T cell receptor beta chains share one sample of origin, sequenced in a study of blood T cell repertoires in COVID-19. This table comes from immunoSEQ multiplex PCR, and its TCRdb copy is limited to in-frame clones, with some not included. The table has some 170,000 clones, around 80% seen once. The material sequenced was peripheral blood. These receptors all come from a man aged 55 to 70 with acute or convalescent COVID-19.

The chain links TRBV5-6 to TRBJ1-2, with 7 nucleotides matching TRBD1. The germline V gene encodes CDR1 SGHDT and CDR2 YYEEEE. The length of the CDR3 is 19 residues. V shed 2 bases and J 5 bases; nucleotides not matched to a gene: 21. This chain's CDR3 is CASSLNGWSQGVELYGYTF. The DNA for the CDR3 is TGTGCCAGCAGCTTAAATGGATGGTCGCAGGGGGTGGAGTTGTATGGCTACACCTTC.

This chain uses TRBV2 with TRBJ1-4; TRBD1 might be the D (5 bases). The CDR3 covers 14 residues. CDR1 is SNHLY, CDR2 FYNNEI, per germline. V was shortened by 6 bases and J by 0 bases, with 8 bases between the two germline ends. The DNA for the CDR3 is TGTGCCAGCAGGACAGTGACAACTAATGAAAAACTGTTTTTT. It yields the protein CASRTVTTNEKLFF.

The chain recombines TRBV5-1 with TRBJ2-7, with D possibly being TRBD2 (6 bases). Germline-derived CDR1 and CDR2 are SGHRS and YFSETQ. The CDR3 runs to 18 residues. Trimming took 1 base from V and 0 from J, leaving 20 bases between them. The CDR3 nucleotides read TGCGCCAGCAGCTTGATCGCGGGAATAGCGGTGAGCTCCTACGAGCAGTACTTC. Translated: CASSLIAGIAVSSYEQYF.

The chain couples TRBV2 to TRBJ2-5; 8 nucleotides match TRBD1. Losses at the gene ends were 6 bases for V and 2 bases for J; bases not matched to a gene: 8. Germline CDR1 SNHLY, CDR2 FYNNEI. This CDR3 is built from 15 residues. CDR3 in DNA: TGTGCCAGCAGCGTCTTCACAGGGGGTCAAGAGACCCAGTACTTC. This encodes CASSVFTGGQETQYF.

CDR3 sequence reads: CAGRDRNYGYTF. DNA of the CDR3: TGTGCCGGCCGGGACAGAAACTATGGCTACACCTTC. The gene calls are TRBV2 and TRBJ1-2; 7 bases are a match to TRBD1. Germline loops: CDR1 SNHLY, CDR2 FYNNEI. V trimming: 11 bases; J trimming: 2 bases; junction bases outside the gene matches: 5. CDR3 length: 12 residues.

This chain connects TRBV19 to TRBJ1-1; 8 bases agree with TRBD1. The V gene's germline CDR1 is LNHDA and CDR2 SQIVND (reference sequence). Trimming took 3 bases from V and 5 from J; bases not matched to a gene: 14. This CDR3 comprises 17 residues. The CDR3 sequence: CASSILLDRVRNTEAFF. CDR3 sequence (DNA): TGTGCCAGTAGTATTCTACTGGACAGGGTAAGGAATACTGAAGCTTTCTTT.

The sample holds a few counts of this clone. The gene calls are TRBV13 and TRBJ2-7, with 7 bases that match TRBD1. The CDR3 consists of 15 residues. V lost 3 bases to trimming and J lost 2 bases; unmatched junction nucleotides: 7. Germline V gives CDR1 PRHDT, CDR2 FYEKMQ (reference sequence). DNA for the CDR3: TGTGCCAGCAGCTTCCCGGACAGGTGGCCCTACGAGCAGTACTTC. Encoded protein: CASSFPDRWPYEQYF. Variable domain in full (rest from reference TRBV13 and TRBJ2-7): AAGVIQSPRHLIKEKRETATLKCYPIPRHDTVYWYQQGPGQDPQFLISFYEKMQSDKGSIPDRFSAQQFSDYHSELNMSSLELGDSALYFCASSFPDRWPYEQYFGPGTRLTVT.

The J gene is TRBJ1-1, the V gene TRBV19; D call uncertain. CDR1 is LNHDA, CDR2 SQIVND, per germline (reference sequence). Trimming took 4 bases from V and 10 from J, leaving 16 bases between them. This CDR3 is built from 13 residues. CDR3 loop: CASSKNEGSGAFF. In nucleotides, the CDR3 is TGTGCCAGTAGTAAGAACGAAGGCAGCGGAGCTTTCTTT.

The chain combines TRBV5-6 with TRBJ1-1, with TRBD1 as a possible D gene (5 bases). Germline V gives CDR1 SGHDT, CDR2 YYEEEE. V was cut by 2 bases and J by 1 base, with 6 bases left in between. CDR3 length equals 13 residues. CDR3 protein: CASSFGQNTEAFF. DNA of the CDR3: TGTGCCAGCAGCTTCGGACAGAACACTGAAGCTTTCTTT.

The rearrangement links TRBV7-3 to TRBJ1-2, with a tentative D call TRBD1 (6 bases). V lost 6 bases and J lost 7, with 24 bases in between. This CDR3 is built from 16 residues. CDR1 and CDR2 from the germline V gene are SGHTA and FQGTGA. The CDR3, as DNA: TGTGCCAGCAGTTACGACCCGGGGGGGCAGGCTTCTGGCTACACCTTC. Amino acids: CASSYDPGGQASGYTF.

V and J are TRBV5-8 and TRBJ1-1; 7 bases fit TRBD1. Per germline, CDR1 SGHTS and CDR2 YDEGEE. Trimming at V came to 6 bases and at J to 4 bases, leaving 9 bases not matched to a gene. The CDR3 consists of 14 residues. The DNA for the CDR3 is TGTGCCAGCACCAGTTACAGGGGTCCCACTGAAGCTTTCTTT. Translating gives CASTSYRGPTEAFF.

The chain links TRBV6-5 to TRBJ1-1; no firm D call. CDR1 is MNHEY and CDR2 is SVGAGI in the germline V gene. Deletions cut 6 bases from V and 0 bases from J, with 11 bases between. CDR3 length: 14 residues. CDR3 amino acids: CASSRGAMNTEAFF. CDR3 bases: TGTGCCAGCAGCCGCGGCGCCATGAACACTGAAGCTTTCTTT.

The V call is TRBV10-3, the J call TRBJ2-7, with D unresolved. The CDR3 contains 11 residues. V lost 7 bases to trimming and J lost 4 bases, with 8 bases between them. The germline V gene has CDR1 ENHRY and CDR2 SYGVKD. In DNA form, the CDR3 reads TGTGCCATCACCGACACTTACGAGCAGTACTTC. This sequence encodes CAITDTYEQYF.

The gene calls are TRBV6-1 and TRBJ2-7, with 7 nucleotides matching TRBD1. Germline V gene data show CDR1 as MNHNS and CDR2 as SASEGT. This CDR3 has 16 residues. Trimming removed 0 bases from V and 3 bases from J; junction bases left unmatched: 8. The CDR3 DNA is TGTGCCAGCAGTGAAGCGAGGGGGCGCATCGTCTACGAGCAGTACTTC. Protein: CASSEARGRIVYEQYF.

The chain combines TRBV4-2 with TRBJ2-5; perhaps TRBD2 as D (5 bases). This CDR3 has 16 amino acids. The germline gives CDR1 LGHNA, CDR2 YNFKEQ. Deletions cut 1 base from V and 4 bases from J, with 16 bases between. CDR3: CASSQGPAVEGETQYF. The CDR3, as DNA: TGTGCCAGCAGCCAAGGGCCAGCTGTTGAGGGAGAGACCCAGTACTTC.

The gene calls are TRBV11-2 and TRBJ1-4, with a tentative D call TRBD1 (5 bases). This CDR3 contains 15 residues. Looked up from germline, CDR1 is SGHAT and CDR2 is FQNNGV. The V end was cut by 2 bases, the J end by 3 bases, with 10 bases between. The CDR3 here is CASSLPGGPNEKLFF. In DNA, the CDR3 is TGTGCCAGCAGCTTACCGGGGGGACCTAATGAAAAACTGTTTTTT.

J is TRBJ1-2 and V is TRBV7-8; 9 bases map to TRBD1. CDR1 is SGHVS, CDR2 FQNEAQ, per germline. V lost 4 bases, J lost 0 bases, and 9 bases stayed unmatched. The CDR3 has 17 amino acids. The CDR3 DNA sequence: TGTGCCAGCAGCTCCCGGGACAGGGAAACTACTAACTATGGCTACACCTTC. Amino acids: CASSSRDRETTNYGYTF. The full variable domain, in which reference TRBV7-8 and TRBJ1-2 provide the parts outside the CDR3, is GAGVSQSPRYKVAKRGQDVALRCDPISGHVSLFWYQQALGQGPEFLTYFQNEAQLDKSGLPSDRFFAERPEGSVSTLKIQRTQQEDSAVYLCASSSRDRETTNYGYTFGSGTRLTVV.

The CDR3 nucleotides read TGTGCCAGCAGCTGGGGGACAGGGTCCAGCTATGGCTACACCTTC. Translation: CASSWGTGSSYGYTF. The chain employs TRBV5-6 and TRBJ1-2; 9 bases are shared with TRBD1. Germline V gene sequence: CDR1 SGHDT, CDR2 YYEEEE. This CDR3 contains 15 residues. Trimming cost V 3 bases and J 4 bases; bases outside gene matches: 7. Full variable domain (outside the CDR3, taken from reference TRBV5-6 and TRBJ1-2): DAGVTQSPTHLIKTRGQQVTLRCSPKSGHDTVSWYQQALGQGPQFIFQYYEEEERQRGNFPDRFSGHQFPNYSSELNVNALLLGDSALYLCASSWGTGSSYGYTFGSGTRLTVV.

The chain combines TRBV5-1 with TRBJ2-1; possibly TRBD1 for D (5 bases). The V end lost 0 bases, the J end lost 7 bases, and 11 bases lay between the germline ends. From germline, CDR1 is SGHRS and CDR2 YFSETQ. The CDR3 has 14 amino acids. The CDR3 loop is CASSLVDKRNEQFF. The DNA of the CDR3 is TGCGCCAGCAGCTTGGTGGACAAGAGAAATGAGCAGTTCTTC.

V and J are TRBV3-1 (or the pseudogene TRBV3-2) and TRBJ1-2; TRBD1 is a possible D gene (6 bases). The V and J ends lost 4 bases and 2 bases respectively, with 11 bases between them. Germline V gene data show CDR1 as LGHDT and CDR2 as YNNKEL (reference sequence). The CDR3 totals 14 residues. Here the CDR3 reads CASSPGDKNYGYTF. As DNA, the CDR3 is TGTGCCAGCAGCCCCGGGGACAAGAACTATGGCTACACCTTC.

The genes are TRBV15 and TRBJ2-2; D unresolved. The CDR3 spans 15 residues. Germline CDR1 LNHNV, CDR2 YYDKDF (reference sequence). Deletions cut 0 bases from V and 4 bases from J, with 9 bases between. The CDR3 DNA reads as TGTGCCACCAGCAGAGATCCGACTCGCACCGGGGAGCTGTTTTTT. Residues: CATSRDPTRTGELFF.

The rearrangement links TRBV18 to TRBJ2-1; the D gene is possibly TRBD1 (5 bases). From germline, CDR1 is KGHSH and CDR2 LQKENI. V was shortened by 2 bases and J by 6 bases, with 11 bases between the two germline ends. The CDR3 length is 14 residues. The CDR3 sequence: CASSPDSRVNEQFF. In DNA form, the CDR3 reads TGTGCCAGCTCACCAGACAGTCGAGTCAATGAGCAGTTCTTC.

J is TRBJ2-7 and V is TRBV28, with 10 bases that match TRBD1. Germline CDR1 and CDR2: MDHEN and SYDVKM. CDR3 size: 15 residues. Trimming took 1 base from V and 5 from J; bases not matched to a gene: 5. The CDR3 here is CASSLSSTGGDEQYF. As DNA, the CDR3 is TGTGCCAGCAGTTTATCTTCGACAGGGGGCGACGAGCAGTACTTC.

This clone was picked up one time. V is TRBV5-4 and J is TRBJ2-4; 8 nucleotides line up with TRBD1. Germline assignment: CDR1 SGHNT and CDR2 YYREEE (reference sequence). J was trimmed by 7 bases and V by 1 base; bases with no gene match: 1. This CDR3 comprises 13 residues. The CDR3, as DNA: TGTGCCAGCAGCTTGCAGGGGGCGAACATTCAGTACTTC. Translating gives CASSLQGANIQYF.

The chain employs TRBV12-3 or TRBV12-4 and TRBJ2-7; a weak D match, TRBD1 (5 bases). The CDR3 loop spans 11 amino acids. The ends were cut back, 10 bases at V and 6 bases at J, with 13 bases in the middle. CDR3 sequence (DNA): TGTGCCACCGGAGAGCAGGGCGAGCAGTACTTC. Translated, it gives CATGEQGEQYF.

This chain joins TRBV6-5 and TRBJ2-4; TRBD1 matches 8 bases. The CDR3 contains 16 residues. In germline, CDR1 is MNHEY, CDR2 SVGAGI. The ends lost 0 bases at V and 1 base at J; junction bases unmatched: 2. This CDR3 is CASSYSRQGAKNIQYF. The CDR3 region has the DNA TGTGCCAGCAGTTACTCGAGACAGGGGGCCAAAAACATTCAGTACTTC.

The chain has TRBV29-1 and TRBJ1-2; 7 positions match TRBD1. V shed 2 bases, J shed 3 bases, and the junction held 0 bases outside the gene matches. The CDR3 covers 12 residues. The germline CDR1 and CDR2 sequences are SQVTM and ANQGSEA. The CDR3 spells CSVEQGDYGYTF. DNA of the CDR3: TGCAGCGTTGAACAGGGGGACTATGGCTACACCTTC. Full variable domain (outside the CDR3, taken from reference TRBV29-1 and TRBJ1-2): SAVISQKPSRDICQRGTSLTIQCQVDSQVTMMFWYRQQPGQSLTLIATANQGSEATYESGFVIDKFPISRPNLTFSTLTVSNMSPEDSSIYLCSVEQGDYGYTFGSGTRLTVV.

Comments on this clone: This may be a read error, as it is one base from a much larger clone. This same CDR3 is encoded by further DNA sequences in the sample. This chain connects TRBV27 to TRBJ1-1, with a tentative D call TRBD1 (5 bases). The germline V gene encodes CDR1 MNHEY and CDR2 SMNVEV (reference sequence). V lost 3 bases and J 6 bases, leaving 11 bases between the germline ends. The CDR3 covers 13 residues. CDR3 loop: CASSFRGFAEAFF. The CDR3 DNA reads TGTGCCAGCAGTTTCCGGGGGTTCGCTGAAGCTTTCTTT.

The rearrangement uses TRBV11-2 and TRBJ2-6, with D possibly being TRBD2 (5 bases). The CDR3 is 15 residues long. V was trimmed by 1 base and J by 2 bases, leaving 6 bases between them. Germline values: CDR1 SGHAT, CDR2 FQNNGV. The CDR3 DNA sequence: TGTGCCAGCAGCTTAGGAGGGACTGGGGCCAACGTCCTGACTTTC. Amino acid sequence: CASSLGGTGANVLTF.

This sequence joins TRBV5-1 and TRBJ1-6, with D perhaps matching TRBD1 (5 bases). The CDR3 has 14 amino acids. V gave up 3 bases and J gave up 4 bases, with 8 bases separating them. Germline CDR1 reads SGHRS; CDR2 reads YFSETQ. The CDR3 DNA sequence: TGCGCCAGCAGCTATCGACAGTATAATTCACCCCTCCACTTT. Its protein is CASSYRQYNSPLHF.